This T cell receptor beta chain was captured in a study of blood T cell repertoires in COVID-19. Study-level information: From the United States, Italy and Spain came samples of acute and convalescent COVID-19. T cells, B-cell-depleted T cells, or PBMCs provided the cDNA or gDNA that served as material.

In its sample, this clone was seen once. In the authors' workflow: Reference gene primer amplification in the assay estimated nucleated cell counts. Data came from immunoSEQ multiplex PCR; TCRdb stores just in-frame clones and leaves some out. Clone size and the V and J calls come from that table; the DNA yielded D and trimming. The data show approximately 150,000 clones, with around three quarters seen just once and approximately 17% held by the top ten. The V end lost 6 bases, the J end lost 8 bases, and 8 bases lay between the germline ends. CDR1 and CDR2 from the germline V gene are SNHLY and FYNNEI. This CDR3 contains 11 residues.

The sequence was obtained from a middle-aged man with acute or convalescent COVID-19. The sample comprised peripheral blood. The chain couples TRBV2 to TRBJ2-1; D gene uncertain. The CDR3 DNA follows: TGTGCCAGCAGGTTGGCCCATGAGCAGTTCTTC. This encodes CASRLAHEQFF.